The TCR beta chain under discussion was sequenced for a study of blood T cell repertoires in COVID-19. Study overall: The origin of the acute and convalescent COVID-19 samples was the United States, Italy and Spain. T cells, B-cell-depleted T cells, or PBMCs provided the cDNA or gDNA that served as material.

Per the study methods: Cell counts per sample came from amplifying reference gene primers. Repertoires were generated with immunoSEQ multiplex PCR, while TCRdb's copy carries only in-frame clones and drops some. Clone size and the V and J calls come from that table; the DNA yielded D and trimming. This sample has approximately 120,000 clones, with around 83% found just once. The CDR3 is 14 residues long. V lost 6 bases to trimming and J lost 0 bases, with 12 bases between them. Germline values: CDR1 MNHEY, CDR2 SMNVEV (reference sequence). This sequence joins TRBV27 and TRBJ2-7, with D possibly TRBD1 on 6 matching bases. Sequencing was performed on peripheral blood. This TCR came from an elderly woman with active or convalescent COVID-19. The CDR3 region has the DNA TGTGCCAGCAGGGACAGTGGTACCTCCTACGAGCAGTACTTC. Residues: CASRDSGTSYEQYF.